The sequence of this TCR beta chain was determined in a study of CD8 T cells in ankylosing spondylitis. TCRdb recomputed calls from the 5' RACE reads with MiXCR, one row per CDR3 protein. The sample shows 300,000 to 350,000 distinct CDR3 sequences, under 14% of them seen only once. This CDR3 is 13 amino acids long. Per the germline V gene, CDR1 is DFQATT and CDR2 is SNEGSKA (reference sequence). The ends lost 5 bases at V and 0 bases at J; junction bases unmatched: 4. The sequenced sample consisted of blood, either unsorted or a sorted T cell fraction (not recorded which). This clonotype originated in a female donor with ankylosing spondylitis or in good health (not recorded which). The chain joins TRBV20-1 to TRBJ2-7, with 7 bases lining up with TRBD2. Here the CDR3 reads CSAQSSGSYEQYF. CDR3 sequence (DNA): TGCAGTGCTCAATCTAGCGGCTCCTACGAGCAGTACTTC.